Reported below is one T cell receptor beta chain. Its antigen is not yet known. No much larger clone is present one base from it, and per-base qualities are unavailable. The junction carries 5 bases between V and J, which are trimmed by 2 bases and 4 bases respectively. According to the germline V gene (reference sequence), CDR1 reads SEHNR and CDR2 reads FQNEAQ. The CDR3 sequence holds 12 residues, the cysteine and phenylalanine included. The only DNA kept is the CDR3, 36 bases in frame from the first base. The source of the sample is a study of Ad26.COV2.S vaccination and SARS-CoV-2 variants (dated by TCRdb to the early 2020s). As for the study more broadly: Vaccine-arm donors were drawn from COV1001, a multicentre, randomized, double-blind, placebo-controlled phase I-IIa trial of Ad26.COV2.S in healthy adults. Ad26.COV2.S was administered intramuscularly at 5 x 10^10 or 1 x 10^11 viral particles, either as a single shot or as two shots given 56 days apart. TCRbeta repertoire sequencing was used to assess the specificity and breadth of SARS-CoV-2-reactive T cell receptors after Ad26.COV2.S vaccination. The TCR-sequenced set comprised approximately 32 samples: some 20 Ad26.COV2.S vaccine recipients, 5 placebo recipients and 8 SARS-CoV-2 convalescent individuals. Trial participants were randomized into five groups of five, in which low-dose or high-dose Ad26.COV2.S was given once or twice, or placebo was given on both occasions. Investigators did not know the trial group allocation while performing experiments and assessing outcomes.

General study outcomes and caveats: The authors noted that total T cell responses may have been underestimated by the TCR breadth and depth analyses. Substantial breadth of spike-specific CD8+ and CD4+ T cell responses was reported after vaccination. Comparing responses between vaccine doses or regimens was not something the study was powered to do. Vaccine and placebo recipients had comparable non-spike TCR breadth, which fits with the vaccine containing only spike. Higher spike-specific TCR breadth was observed in Ad26.COV2.S recipients than in placebo recipients (P = 0.0014).

The sample's treatment or condition label, in plain terms: about 20 received Ad26.COV2.S at low or high dose, single or two shots; about 5 received placebo; per-sample allocation not given. Repertoires of vaccine and placebo recipients were sequenced from samples collected on day 63 after the first injection. In Cohort 1b, about 25 adults aged 18-55 years were enrolled at a single site in Boston, USA, between 29 July and 7 August 2020. Ad26.COV2.S consisted of a replication-incompetent adenovirus type 26 vector by which a prefusion-stabilized SARS-CoV-2 spike protein from the original Wuhan strain was expressed. The immunoSEQ Assay was the method used to sequence TCRbeta CDR3 regions. After extraction, genomic DNA underwent amplification by bias-controlled multiplex PCR, followed by high-throughput sequencing. As for the original processing: Collapsing and filtering of sequences were performed to quantify the absolute abundance of each unique TCRbeta CDR3 region. T cell fraction was estimated by normalization of TCRbeta template counts to usable DNA, with usable DNA being measured through amplification of reference genes present in all nucleated cells. Repertoire TCRs were annotated as SARS-CoV-2-specific by exact matching of V gene, CDR3 amino acid sequence and J gene to a known reactive TCR set. MIRA supplied the reference SARS-CoV-2 TCR set, which was filtered for enrichment in COVID-19-positive ImmuneCODE repertoires so that public or cross-reactive TCRs were removed. Using the MIRA antigens, annotated TCRs were further analysed by specific ORF or by position within an ORF. Breadth was defined as the number of annotated unique rearrangements divided by the total number of unique productive rearrangements, and depth was defined as the summed frequency of the annotated unique rearrangements. TCR breadth was compared between groups using two-sided Wilcoxon rank-sum tests. TCRdb carries this immuneACCESS record with in-frame sequences only. Its versions omit some clonotypes, under half of them owing to an unresolved V gene in the studies checked, with the rest unexplained. That table is the source of V, J and clone size, and D and trimming were worked out from the DNA. This sample holds roughly 350,000 clones; about nine tenths were observed only once. The ten most abundant clones make up roughly 3.2% of the sample.

This sample comprised peripheral blood, obtained in a trial of Ad26.COV2.S vaccine versus placebo. The sequence was obtained from a person between 18 and 65 years old who received the Ad26.COV2.S COVID-19 vaccine or a placebo. The sequence joins TRBV7-9 to TRBJ2-5, with the D gene not clear enough to name. The CDR3 has the sequence CASSLSAETQYF. The bases are TGTGCCAGCAGCTTATCGGCAGAGACCCAGTACTTC.